Listed here are 14 T cell receptor beta chains from one sample, sequenced in a study of T cell clones after liver transplantation. Sequencing used immunoSEQ multiplex PCR; TCRdb keeps in-frame clones, though not all of them. This table holds 70,000 to 85,000 clones, roughly 80% found once. The input for sequencing was CD4+ T cells from blood, taken before liver transplant. All receptors come from a human donor who received a liver transplant.

The V gene is TRBV4-1, the J gene TRBJ1-1, with 8 bases identical to TRBD1. The V gene's germline CDR1 is MGHRA and CDR2 YSYEKL. V shed 2 bases, J shed 11 bases, and the junction held 10 bases outside the gene matches. This CDR3 comprises 14 residues. This CDR3 is CASSQPTGVGIAFF. The CDR3 coding sequence is TGCGCCAGCAGCCAACCGACAGGGGTTGGGATTGCTTTCTTT.

The CDR3 spells CASSLVRNEQFF. Here the CDR3 DNA reads TGTGCCAGCAGCTTAGTCAGGAATGAGCAGTTCTTC. The rearrangement joins TRBV11-2 to TRBJ2-1, with D hard to call. V was clipped by 1 base and J by 7 bases, with 5 bases between them. CDR3 size: 12 residues. CDR1 is SGHAT, CDR2 FQNNGV, per germline.

In its sample, this clone was seen a few times. V and J are TRBV5-1 and TRBJ2-5; TRBD1 matches 8 bases. CDR3 size: 14 residues. The J segment lost 1 base and the V segment lost 4 bases, leaving 3 bases of the junction unmatched. The germline CDR1 and CDR2 sequences are SGHRS and YFSETQ. CDR3 sequence: CASSTDRGQETQYF. CDR3 DNA sequence: TGCGCCAGCAGCACAGACAGGGGCCAAGAGACCCAGTACTTC.

A word on this clone: The same CDR3 arises from other DNA sequences in this sample as well. This chain's CDR3 is CASTYEGEQFF. CDR3 in DNA: TGTGCCAGCACCTACGAGGGTGAGCAGTTCTTC. V is TRBV25-1 and J is TRBJ2-1; perhaps TRBD2 as D (5 bases). V was cut by 7 bases and J by 9 bases, with 10 bases left in between. The germline gives CDR1 MGHDK, CDR2 SYGVNS. This CDR3 has 11 amino acids.

V gene TRBV11-2 combines with J gene TRBJ1-2, with D possibly being TRBD1 (6 bases). Trimming removed 5 bases from V and 6 bases from J, with 13 bases in between. Germline assignment: CDR1 SGHAT and CDR2 FQNNGV. This CDR3 contains 13 residues. CDR3: CASSPNGQNGYTF. The CDR3 DNA sequence: TGTGCCAGCAGCCCAAATGGACAGAATGGCTACACCTTC.

In its sample, this clone was seen a few times. The chain couples TRBV19 to TRBJ1-2; 8 positions match TRBD1. CDR1 and CDR2 (germline): LNHDA, SQIVND (reference sequence). Trimming took 7 bases from V and 8 from J; bases not matched to a gene: 9. The CDR3 sequence is 13 residues long. CDR3 nucleotide sequence: TGTGCCAGTATTGGACAGGGAGATGGGGGCTACACCTTC. Translation: CASIGQGDGGYTF. The full variable domain, rest sourced from reference TRBV19 and TRBJ1-2, is DGGITQSPKYLFRKEGQNVTLSCEQNLNHDAMYWYRQDPGQGLRLIYYSQIVNDFQKGDIAEGYSVSREKKESFPLTVTSAQKNPTAFYLCASIGQGDGGYTFGSGTRLTVV.

This chain joins TRBV7-9 and TRBJ2-7; the D is unclear. Germline CDR1 and CDR2: SEHNR and FQNEAQ (reference sequence). The CDR3 contains 14 residues. Trimming left V 5 bases short and J 5 bases short, with 16 bases between. CDR3 in amino acids: CASSRVGFGDEQYF. For the CDR3, the DNA is TGTGCCAGCAGCCGGGTGGGGTTTGGGGACGAGCAGTACTTC.

This chain links TRBV11-2 with TRBJ1-1, with TRBD1 identical over 7 bases. The CDR3 length is 14 residues. The V and J ends lost 5 bases and 4 bases, in that order; junction bases with no gene match: 7. Germline V gene data show CDR1 as SGHAT and CDR2 as FQNNGV. This CDR3 is CASSPLTGPTEAFF. DNA for the CDR3: TGTGCCAGCAGCCCGTTGACAGGGCCCACTGAAGCTTTCTTT. The complete variable domain, with remaining parts taken from reference TRBV11-2 and TRBJ1-1, reads EAGVAQSPRYKIIEKRQSVAFWCNPISGHATLYWYQQILGQGPKLLIQFQNNGVVDDSQLPKDRFSAERLKGVDSTLKIQPAKLEDSAVYLCASSPLTGPTEAFFGQGTRLTVV.

This sequence joins TRBV19 and TRBJ1-2; D remains unclear. The CDR3 contains 13 residues. Trimming shortened V by 4 bases and J by 4 bases, and 10 bases separated the two germline ends. Looked up from germline, CDR1 is LNHDA and CDR2 is SQIVND (reference sequence). CDR3 nucleotide sequence: TGTGCCAGTAGTAAAGAGGACTTCTATGGCTACACCTTC. It codes for CASSKEDFYGYTF.

The V call is TRBV7-2, the J call TRBJ2-1, with 8 positions matching TRBD2. Trimming at V came to 1 base and at J to 0 bases, leaving 2 bases not matched to a gene. From germline, CDR1 is SGHTA and CDR2 FQGNSA. The CDR3 runs to 16 residues. CDR3 loop: CASSLGLASSYNEQFF. The CDR3 DNA reads as TGTGCCAGCAGCTTAGGACTAGCGAGCTCCTACAATGAGCAGTTCTTC.

This rearrangement joins TRBV15 to TRBJ2-6; D may match TRBD1 or TRBD2 (5 bases each). V lost 4 bases, J lost 0 bases, and 16 bases lay in between. The germline V gene encodes CDR1 LNHNV and CDR2 YYDKDF (reference sequence). The CDR3 runs to 18 residues. Here the CDR3 reads CATSKRDGTRSGANVLTF. CDR3 nucleotide sequence: TGTGCCACCAGCAAAAGGGACGGTACCCGCTCTGGGGCCAACGTCCTGACTTTC.

The table lists this clone with a few counts. This chain links TRBV27 with TRBJ1-5, with 8 bases identical to TRBD1. CDR3 length: 15 residues. The germline CDR1 and CDR2 sequences are MNHEY and SMNVEV (reference sequence). The V gene end was trimmed by 8 bases and the J gene end by 0 bases; junction bases not matched to a gene: 6. CDR3 protein: CASRTGQYSNQPQHF. CDR3 nucleotides: TGTGCCAGCCGGACAGGGCAGTATAGCAATCAGCCCCAGCATTTT.

The genes are TRBV19 and TRBJ1-5, with D tentatively TRBD1 (6 bases). Germline values: CDR1 LNHDA, CDR2 SQIVND (reference sequence). Trimming removed 6 bases from V and 4 bases from J, with 16 bases in between. The CDR3 runs 15 residues. The DNA of the CDR3 is TGTGCCAGTAGGAGAGACAGGAGAGGGAATCAGCCCCAGCATTTT. Its protein is CASRRDRRGNQPQHF.

The genes are TRBV7-2 and TRBJ2-7; D gene unclear. Trimming took 5 bases from V and 3 from J, leaving 5 bases between them. The CDR3 totals 11 residues. Looked up from germline, CDR1 is SGHTA and CDR2 is FQGNSA. In DNA form, the CDR3 reads TGTGCCAGCAGCCCCTACTACGAGCAGTACTTC. Amino acid sequence: CASSPYYEQYF.